This T cell receptor (beta chain) was identified during a study of a mutant IDH1 vaccine in newly diagnosed glioma. Study background: Males made up about 60% and females roughly 40% of treated patients, whose mean age was around 40 years.

TCRdb keeps only in-frame clones here, not all; method: immunoSEQ multiplex PCR. The table lists about 16,000 clones, about 77% of them singletons, with approximately 9.1% in the top ten. Noted time point: baseline, week 1 (first vaccination visit). Treatment indicated: pre-vaccination baseline after standard-of-care therapy. The sequence was collected from a man aged 40-55 years with glioma. The sample in question was PBMCs, obtained from a glioma patient treated with radiotherapy, temozolomide or both.

The CDR3 is CSVDRGGETQYF. The CDR3 DNA sequence: TGCAGCGTTGACCGCGGAGGCGAGACCCAGTACTTC. The chain employs TRBV29-1 and TRBJ2-5; possible D gene TRBD2, 5 bases. This CDR3 is 12 amino acids long. V lost 3 bases and J lost 5, with 10 bases in between. Germline lookup yields CDR1 SQVTM and CDR2 ANQGSEA.